A selection of T cell receptor beta chains follows, all from one sample in a study of T cell changes during pregnancy in multiple sclerosis. Produced via immunoSEQ multiplex PCR; TCRdb's table is partial and in-frame only. The sample contains approximately 130,000 clones, less than 97% of which appear only once. The sequencing used peripheral blood, collected after pregnancy. These receptors originate from a female donor with multiple sclerosis, enrolled in a pregnancy study. CDR3s include the opening cysteine and the closing phenylalanine or tryptophan. Fields, in order: V gene, D gene, clone size, J gene, CDR3 DNA, CDR3 protein. A D gene is named only where the DNA matches it firmly. Size tells how often a clone was seen (once, few, many) or the class of an expanded clone, and some rows leave it out.

>TRBV6-5|TRBD1|many|TRBJ1-2
TGTGCCAGCAGTTACCTCCGGACAGGGGGCGCATATGGCTACACCTTC
CASSYLRTGGAYGYTF
>TRBV4-3|.|.|TRBJ2-6
TGCGCCAGCAGCCAAGGTGGCAGGGCTGGGGCCAACGTCCTGACTTTC
CASSQGGRAGANVLTF
>TRBV14|.|.|TRBJ2-4
TGTGCCAGCAGCCAAGATACACGGGGGAGAAACATTCAGTACTTC
CASSQDTRGRNIQYF
>TRBV6-1|TRBD2|.|TRBJ2-3
TGTGCCAGCAGTGCCCTAGCGGGGACTAACACAGATACGCAGTATTTT
CASSALAGTNTDTQYF
>TRBV27|.|.|TRBJ2-3
TGTGCCAGCAGCCCAACTAGTTGGGGAGATACGCAGTATTTT
CASSPTSWGDTQYF
>TRBV6-5|TRBD1|.|TRBJ1-1
TGTGCCAGCAGTTACGCCGACAGGGGGGGAACTGAAGCTTTCTTT
CASSYADRGGTEAFF
>TRBV6-5|.|.|TRBJ1-2
TGTGCCAGCAGTTACTCGAACACCTATGGCTACACCTTC
CASSYSNTYGYTF
>TRBV5-1|TRBD2|.|TRBJ2-5
TGCGCCAGCAGCTTGGGGACGACTAGCCTGCAAGAGACCCAGTACTTC
CASSLGTTSLQETQYF
>TRBV7-9|TRBD1|.|TRBJ1-2
TGTGCCAGCAGCCGACGGACAGGGGTTGAGGTCGTGGGCTATGGCTACACCTTC
CASSRRTGVEVVGYGYTF
>TRBV5-5|.|.|TRBJ1-3
TGTGCCAGCAGCTTGGGGCAGGGGATTCACAACACCATATATTTT
CASSLGQGIHNTIYF
>TRBV28|.|.|TRBJ2-7
TGTGCCAGCAGTTTGAGGTACGAGCAGTACTTC
CASSLRYEQYF
>TRBV27|TRBD1|.|TRBJ1-2
TGTGCCAGCAGAGACAGGGAACGCGGTCTCGACGGCTACACCTTC
CASRDRERGLDGYTF
>TRBV9|.|.|TRBJ1-2
TGTGCCAGCAGCGAGGGGTGGGGAACTAACTATGGCTACACCTTC
CASSEGWGTNYGYTF
>TRBV4-1|.|.|TRBJ2-1
TGCGCCAGCAGCCAAGTCGCAGGTTCCTACAATGAGCAGTTCTTC
CASSQVAGSYNEQFF
>TRBV2|.|.|TRBJ2-5
TGTGCCAGCAGTGGACCGGGGAGGGAGACCCAGTACTTC
CASSGPGRETQYF
>TRBV7-2|.|.|TRBJ2-4
TGTGCCAGCAGCCCTCGGGTCCTTAAGCAAAACATTCAGTACTTC
CASSPRVLKQNIQYF
>TRBV5-4|.|.|TRBJ1-1
TGTGCCAGCAGCTTGACAGCTTTGAACACTGAAGCTTTCTTT
CASSLTALNTEAFF
>TRBV29-1|TRBD1|.|TRBJ1-2
TGCAGCGTCGGTATTCTGACAGGGTACGATGGCTACACCTTC
CSVGILTGYDGYTF
>TRBV29-1|.|.|TRBJ1-1
TGCAGCGTTGAAGGCGAAGTGATGAACACTGAAGCTTTCTTT
CSVEGEVMNTEAFF
>TRBV27|TRBD2|.|TRBJ2-7
TGTGCCAGCAGTCGGACGGGACTAGCGGAGTACGAGCAGTACTTC
CASSRTGLAEYEQYF
>TRBV28|.|.|TRBJ2-3
TGTGCCAGCAGTTCCCTGGGGGCGGGAGTAAAAGATACGCAGTATTTT
CASSSLGAGVKDTQYF
>TRBV6-5|.|.|TRBJ1-1
TGTGCCAGCAGACCCGAGGTCGGTGAAGCTTTCTTT
CASRPEVGEAFF
>TRBV6-1|TRBD1|.|TRBJ2-2
TGTGCCAGCAGTGTTCGGGACAGCAACACCGGGGAGCTGTTTTTT
CASSVRDSNTGELFF
>TRBV6-5|.|.|TRBJ2-3
TGTGCCAGCAGTTCCCGAGTCGGGACTGGCACAGATACGCAGTATTTT
CASSSRVGTGTDTQYF
>TRBV28|TRBD2|.|TRBJ2-7
TGTGCCAGCCGGACTAGCGGGAGAAGTACGTGGGAGCAGTACTTC
CASRTSGRSTWEQYF
>TRBV6-1|TRBD1|.|TRBJ1-1
TGTGCCAGCAGTGAAGCCCCCCCGGACAGGTTTCACACTGAAGCTTTCTTT
CASSEAPPDRFHTEAFF
>TRBV28|.|.|TRBJ2-2
TGTGCCAGCAGGTTCTCAGGAACCACCGGGGAGCTGTTTTTT
CASRFSGTTGELFF
>TRBV9|TRBD1|.|TRBJ2-5
TGTGCCAGCAGCTCCCGTTCCGGGACAGGGTCAGAGACCCAGTACTTC
CASSSRSGTGSETQYF
>TRBV28|TRBD2|.|TRBJ2-2
TGTGCCAGCAGTTCCTCTAGCGGGATTTTCACCGGGGAGCTGTTTTTT
CASSSSSGIFTGELFF
>TRBV19|.|.|TRBJ1-1
TGTGCCAGTAGGCACTCAGGTATTCTAAACACTGAAGCTTTCTTT
CASRHSGILNTEAFF
>TRBV7-9|TRBD2|.|TRBJ2-7
TGTGCCAGCAGCTTATCGCTAGCGGGGGCCCCCTACGAGCAGTACTTC
CASSLSLAGAPYEQYF
>TRBV7-9|TRBD2|.|TRBJ2-7
TGTGCCAGCAGCTCCACTAGCGGGAGCTACGAGCAGTACTTC
CASSSTSGSYEQYF
>TRBV19|TRBD1|.|TRBJ1-4
TGTGCCAGTATCGGACAGGGAACGAGGGAAAAACTGTTTTTT
CASIGQGTREKLFF
>TRBV19|.|.|TRBJ1-5
TGTGCCAGTAGTCAGGGTCGGTGGCCCCAGCATTTT
CASSQGRWPQHF
>TRBV30|.|.|TRBJ2-7
TGTGCCTGGAGGGGGGGATCCTACGAGCAGTACTTC
CAWRGGSYEQYF
>TRBV7-9|TRBD2|.|TRBJ2-7
TGTGCCAGCAGCCGCCTCGGGGGTAGCGGGATCTCCTACGAGCAGTACTTC
CASSRLGGSGISYEQYF
>TRBV19|.|.|TRBJ2-2
TGTGCCAGTAGTATAGGGCTAGCATCGCGGGAGCTGTTTTTT
CASSIGLASRELFF
>TRBV12-1|.|.|TRBJ2-1
TGTGCCAGCAGCCTTAGTGGCAATGAGCAGTTCTTC
CASSLSGNEQFF
>TRBV7-8|.|.|TRBJ2-7
TGTGCCAGCAGCGAAGAAGTAGACTACGAGCAGTACTTC
CASSEEVDYEQYF
>TRBV5-6|TRBD2|.|TRBJ2-3
TGTGCCAGCAGCTTGGGGCTAGCGGGAGTTAAATCCGCAGATACGCAGTATTTT
CASSLGLAGVKSADTQYF
>TRBV7-9|.|.|TRBJ2-7
TGTGCCAGCAGCTTAGGGCGGGGGCGCAGCGACGAGCAGTACTTC
CASSLGRGRSDEQYF
>TRBV6-1|.|.|TRBJ1-2
TGTGCCAGCAGCGACGGGGGAGCTAACTATGGCTACACCTTC
CASSDGGANYGYTF
>TRBV7-2|.|once|TRBJ1-2
TGTGCCAGCAGCTTAGCCCTCCCAGGCAACTATGGCTACACCTTC
CASSLALPGNYGYTF